The rows below give T cell receptor beta chains drawn from one sample of a study of cytomegalovirus exposure and HLA in healthy donors. Here immunoSEQ multiplex PCR was the method, and the copy in TCRdb shows in-frame clones only, minus some. The sample includes fewer than 140,000 clones, around 75% of them seen just once. The sample was PBMCs. The receptors come from a male donor in good health and CMV-seropositive. Both conserved end residues are part of each CDR3. Fields, in order: J gene, clone size, D gene, V gene, CDR3 protein, CDR3 DNA. D genes are given only for firm matches. Clone size is stated in some rows and not others, as once, few, many or a class when expanded.

TRBJ1-2 NA TRBD1 TRBV4-1 CASSPWTGGNYGYTF TGCGCCAGCAGCCCATGGACAGGGGGGAACTATGGCTACACCTTC
TRBJ1-1 NA NA TRBV7-2 CASSPLAGMGTEAFF TGTGCCAGCAGCCCCCTGGCGGGGATGGGCACTGAAGCTTTCTTT
TRBJ1-1 NA NA TRBV6-5 CASSSPGQRYTEAFF TGTGCCAGCAGCAGCCCGGGACAACGATACACTGAAGCTTTCTTT
TRBJ1-1 NA NA TRBV5-6 CASSLEQGGENEAFF TGTGCCAGCAGCTTGGAACAGGGAGGGGAAAATGAAGCTTTCTTT
TRBJ1-1 NA NA TRBV6-1 CASQWPPQAFF TGTGCCAGCCAGTGGCCGCCCCAAGCTTTCTTT
TRBJ2-7 NA NA TRBV6-4 CASSDLAGNLLYEQYF TGTGCCAGCAGTGACTTGGCGGGTAACCTCCTCTACGAGCAGTACTTC
TRBJ2-1 NA TRBD2 TRBV6-1 CASSEHRSSGNEQFF TGTGCCAGCAGTGAACACAGGTCTAGCGGCAATGAGCAGTTCTTC
TRBJ1-2 NA TRBD1 TRBV6-5 CASSSPGEGAYGYTF TGTGCCAGCAGTTCGCCCGGAGAGGGGGCCTATGGCTACACCTTC
TRBJ1-3 few NA TRBV5-5 CASSSGLGFSGNTIYF TGTGCCAGCAGCTCCGGACTTGGTTTTTCCGGAAACACCATATATTTT
TRBJ1-1 NA NA TRBV7-6 CASSFRDTPRYDTEAFF TGTGCCAGCAGCTTCCGGGACACCCCTCGGTACGACACTGAAGCTTTCTTT
TRBJ2-7 once TRBD1 TRBV11-2 CASSLESQGAYEQYF TGTGCCAGCAGCTTAGAAAGCCAGGGGGCCTACGAGCAGTACTTC
TRBJ2-7 NA TRBD1 TRBV6-5 CASSRRPGQTQTYF TGTGCCAGCAGTCGTCGTCCGGGACAGACCCAAACGTACTTC
TRBJ2-1 once NA TRBV4-3 CASSQTRYNEQFF TGCGCCAGCAGCCAAACGAGGTACAATGAGCAGTTCTTC
TRBJ2-3 NA NA TRBV28 CASPYAAGTTDTQYF TGTGCCAGCCCCTACGCTGCGGGAACCACAGATACGCAGTATTTT
TRBJ1-3 NA NA TRBV5-6 CASSLGSSGNTIYF TGTGCCAGCAGCTTAGGGAGCTCTGGAAACACCATATATTTT
TRBJ2-5 NA TRBD1 TRBV9 CASSVAPGQAGETQYF TGTGCCAGCAGCGTAGCTCCCGGACAGGCCGGAGAGACCCAGTACTTC
TRBJ2-2 NA TRBD2 TRBV13 CASSLRLAGGMIGELFF TGTGCCAGCAGCTTAAGACTAGCGGGAGGGATGATCGGGGAGCTGTTTTTT
TRBJ2-7 NA NA TRBV7-6 CASSLGADEQYF TGTGCCAGCAGCTTGGGAGCGGACGAGCAGTACTTC
TRBJ1-6 NA TRBD1 TRBV5-3 CARSPSQGALPRRENSPLHF TGTGCCAGAAGCCCATCACAGGGGGCCCTACCCAGAAGGGAGAATTCACCCCTCCACTTT
TRBJ2-7 NA NA TRBV2 CASSEALGLRASRSYEQYF TGTGCCAGCAGTGAAGCTTTGGGGCTACGGGCCAGTCGCTCCTACGAGCAGTACTTC
TRBJ1-2 NA TRBD1 TRBV6-5 CASSPQGQGYTF TGTGCCAGCAGCCCACAGGGGCAGGGCTACACCTTC
TRBJ2-4 NA NA TRBV14 CASSQDLGGRNIQYF TGTGCCAGCAGCCAAGATCTTGGGGGCCGAAACATTCAGTACTTC
TRBJ2-7 NA TRBD2 TRBV15 CATSREFGAGGPYEQYF TGTGCCACCAGCAGGGAATTTGGAGCGGGAGGGCCCTACGAGCAGTACTTC
TRBJ2-6 few NA TRBV5-1 CASSLVIASGANVLTF TGCGCCAGCAGCTTGGTAATAGCCTCTGGGGCCAACGTCCTGACTTTC
TRBJ1-6 NA NA TRBV6-5 CASSYGSQRNSPLHF TGTGCCAGCAGTTACGGGTCCCAGCGTAATTCACCCCTCCACTTT
TRBJ2-5 few TRBD2 TRBV14 CASSLIAGQETQYF TGTGCCAGCAGCCTCATAGCGGGGCAAGAGACCCAGTACTTC
TRBJ2-3 NA NA TRBV19 CASSIGLATDTQYF TGTGCCAGTAGTATAGGCCTAGCGACAGATACGCAGTATTTT
TRBJ2-1 NA TRBD2 TRBV30 CAWSRSGDPYNEQFF TGTGCCTGGAGTCGCAGCGGGGATCCCTACAATGAGCAGTTCTTC
TRBJ1-2 few TRBD1 TRBV5-6 CASSSRTPGQGARGYTF TGTGCCAGCAGCTCCCGGACCCCAGGACAGGGGGCGCGAGGCTACACCTTC
TRBJ1-1 NA NA TRBV20-1 CSAVPGTEAFF TGCAGTGCCGTCCCAGGCACTGAAGCTTTCTTT
TRBJ2-7 NA NA TRBV7-9 CASSHQGDEQYF TGTGCCAGCAGTCACCAGGGCGACGAGCAGTACTTC
TRBJ2-7 NA TRBD1 TRBV6-5 CASRRKRTGSLEQYF TGTGCCAGCAGAAGAAAGCGGACAGGCTCTCTTGAGCAGTACTTC
TRBJ2-7 once TRBD2 TRBV7-9 CASSGAGGPSEQYF TGTGCCAGCAGCGGAGCGGGAGGGCCAAGCGAGCAGTACTTC
TRBJ2-7 few NA TRBV15 CATTSPGAYEQYF TGTGCCACCACGAGCCCGGGGGCCTACGAGCAGTACTTC
TRBJ1-1 few TRBD1 TRBV5-1 CASSWDSHEAFF TGCGCCAGCAGCTGGGACAGCCATGAAGCTTTCTTT
TRBJ2-5 few TRBD2 TRBV6-1 CASRGLAGLQETQYF TGTGCCAGCAGGGGACTAGCGGGGCTTCAAGAGACCCAGTACTTC
TRBJ2-1 NA NA TRBV9 CASSKGLIDSYNEQFF TGTGCCAGCAGCAAAGGACTAATTGACTCCTACAATGAGCAGTTCTTC
TRBJ2-2 NA TRBD1 TRBV4-3 CASRTGVRTGELFF TGCGCCAGCAGGACAGGGGTTCGCACCGGGGAGCTGTTTTTT
TRBJ1-2 few TRBD1 TRBV7-2 CASSLDRGRNYGYTF TGTGCCAGCAGCTTGGACAGGGGACGCAACTATGGCTACACCTTC
TRBJ2-7 once TRBD2 TRBV7-2 CASSRWTSGEFYEQYF TGTGCCAGCAGCCGGTGGACTAGCGGAGAATTCTACGAGCAGTACTTC
TRBJ1-4 NA NA TRBV2 CASRRGRGEKLFF TGTGCCAGCAGAAGGGGGAGGGGGGAAAAACTGTTTTTT
TRBJ2-5 NA NA TRBV7-3 CASSLTPNTQETQYF TGTGCCAGCAGCTTAACCCCCAATACTCAAGAGACCCAGTACTTC
TRBJ2-5 once NA TRBV18 CASSLTQEETQYF TGTGCCAGCTCACTAACACAGGAGGAGACCCAGTACTTC
TRBJ2-2 once NA TRBV4-1 CASSQVRGGTGELFF TGCGCCAGCAGCCAAGTAAGGGGAGGCACCGGGGAGCTGTTTTTT
TRBJ2-3 NA NA TRBV19 CASSTDTRGTQYF TGTGCCAGTAGTACCGACACAAGGGGTACGCAGTATTTT
TRBJ2-2 NA NA TRBV29-1 CSVLTGNTGELFF TGCAGCGTTCTAACAGGGAACACCGGGGAGCTGTTTTTT
TRBJ2-5 NA TRBD2 TRBV4-3 CASSQEGTSEETQYF TGCGCCAGCAGCCAAGAAGGGACTAGCGAAGAGACCCAGTACTTC
TRBJ2-7 NA NA TRBV5-1 CASSMDLVRSYEQYF TGCGCCAGCAGCATGGACCTTGTTCGGTCCTACGAGCAGTACTTC
TRBJ2-5 NA NA TRBV10-3 CAIGSGYQETQYF TGTGCCATCGGGAGCGGGTACCAAGAGACCCAGTACTTC
TRBJ1-2 NA NA TRBV6-5 CASSYGSGDGYTF TGTGCCAGCAGTTACGGGTCAGGGGATGGCTACACCTTC
TRBJ2-1 NA NA TRBV5-4 CASSLYRAGLPYEQFF TGTGCCAGCAGCTTGTATAGGGCGGGACTCCCCTATGAGCAGTTCTTC
TRBJ2-7 NA TRBD1 TRBV7-2 CASSRTGVSYEQYF TGTGCCAGCAGCCGGACAGGGGTTAGTTACGAGCAGTACTTC
TRBJ2-3 NA TRBD1 TRBV4-2 CASSRQTGGTDTQYF TGTGCCAGCAGCCGACAGACAGGGGGCACAGATACGCAGTATTTT
TRBJ1-5 NA NA TRBV6-6 CASSYSRVGQPQHF TGTGCCAGCAGTTACTCGAGGGTAGGTCAGCCCCAGCATTTT